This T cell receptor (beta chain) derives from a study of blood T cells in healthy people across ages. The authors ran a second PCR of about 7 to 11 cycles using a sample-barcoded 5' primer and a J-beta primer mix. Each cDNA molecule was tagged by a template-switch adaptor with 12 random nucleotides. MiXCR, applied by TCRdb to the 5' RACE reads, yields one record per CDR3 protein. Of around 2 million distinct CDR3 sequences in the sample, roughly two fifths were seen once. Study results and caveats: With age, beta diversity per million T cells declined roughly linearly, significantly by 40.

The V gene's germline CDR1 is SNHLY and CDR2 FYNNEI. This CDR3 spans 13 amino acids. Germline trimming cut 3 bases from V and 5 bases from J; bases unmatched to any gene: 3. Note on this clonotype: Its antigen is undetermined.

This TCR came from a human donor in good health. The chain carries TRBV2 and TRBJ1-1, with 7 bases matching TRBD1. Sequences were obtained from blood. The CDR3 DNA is TGTGCCAGCAGTGATGACAGGGAAACTGAAGCTTTCTTT. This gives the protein CASSDDRETEAFF. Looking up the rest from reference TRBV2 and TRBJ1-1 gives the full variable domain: EPEVTQTPSHQVTQMGQEVILRCVPISNHLYFYWYRQILGQKVEFLVSFYNNEISEKSEIFDDQFSVERPDGSNFTLKIRSTKLEDSAMYFCASSDDRETEAFFGQGTRLTVV.